Listed below are T cell receptor beta chains from one sample, sequenced in a study of blood T cell repertoires in COVID-19. The repertoire was sequenced with immunoSEQ multiplex PCR; TCRdb's copy has only in-frame clones and lacks some. Of about 300,000 clones in the sample, 75% to 90% were seen once. The sample consisted of peripheral blood. The source is a man aged 18 to 29 with active or convalescent COVID-19. The CDR3 runs from the conserved cysteine through the conserved F or W. D genes are given only for firm matches. Clone size is stated in some rows and not others, as once, few, many or a class when expanded.

j_call v_call clone_size d_call cdr3_aa cdr3_nt
TRBJ1-5 TRBV18 - - CASSPFVDQPQHF TGTGCCAGCTCACCATTTGTAGATCAGCCCCAGCATTTT
TRBJ2-7 TRBV27 - - CASSPDRLYEQYF TGTGCCAGCAGCCCGGACAGACTATACGAGCAGTACTTC
TRBJ2-7 TRBV7-9 - TRBD1 CASSWDRVGYEQYF TGTGCCAGCAGCTGGGACAGGGTAGGTTACGAGCAGTACTTC
TRBJ2-1 TRBV19 - TRBD2 CASSIRASGGISYNEQFF TGTGCCAGTAGTATAAGGGCTAGCGGGGGGATATCCTACAATGAGCAGTTCTTC
TRBJ2-3 TRBV27 - - CASSLDYPTNTQYF TGTGCCAGCAGCCTGGACTATCCCACAAATACGCAGTATTTT
TRBJ2-2 TRBV29-1 - - CSVDPFPEGRTNTGELFF TGCAGCGTTGACCCTTTTCCGGAGGGGAGAACTAACACCGGGGAGCTGTTTTTT
TRBJ1-2 TRBV9 - TRBD1 CASSPRDSYYGYTF TGTGCCAGCAGCCCCCGGGACAGCTACTATGGCTACACCTTC
TRBJ2-7 TRBV21-1 - - CASSVGGGEQYF TGTGCCAGCAGCGTCGGGGGAGGCGAGCAGTACTTC
TRBJ1-3 TRBV5-1 - TRBD1 CASSSLPTGPGNTIYF TGCGCCAGCAGCTCACTACCGACAGGGCCTGGAAACACCATATATTTT
TRBJ2-7 TRBV4-1 - - CASSQDRLDLYEQYF TGCGCCAGCAGCCAAGATAGACTAGATCTCTACGAGCAGTACTTC
TRBJ2-7 TRBV19 - - CASLSGANEQYF TGTGCCAGCCTGTCGGGAGCGAACGAGCAGTACTTC
TRBJ2-2 TRBV5-1 - - CASSTPGQYTGELFF TGCGCCAGCAGCACCCCGGGACAATACACCGGGGAGCTGTTTTTT
TRBJ1-6 TRBV11-2 few - CASRPTPGSSYNSPLHF TGTGCCAGCAGACCCACCCCGGGGAGCTCCTATAATTCACCCCTCCACTTT
TRBJ2-7 TRBV4-2 - TRBD2 CASSQDRTSLYEQYF TGTGCCAGCAGCCAAGATAGGACTAGCCTCTACGAGCAGTACTTC
TRBJ2-5 TRBV11-3 - TRBD2 CASSLGAGGGETQYF TGTGCCAGCAGCTTAGGAGCGGGAGGAGGTGAGACCCAGTACTTC
TRBJ2-3 TRBV6-4 - TRBD2 CASSRLATLTDTQYF TGTGCCAGCAGTCGACTAGCTACGCTCACAGATACGCAGTATTTT
TRBJ1-1 TRBV19 - - CASTDRNTEAFF TGTGCCAGTACAGACAGGAACACTGAAGCTTTCTTT
TRBJ2-7 TRBV19 - - CASSIRTAYEQYF TGTGCCAGTAGTATTCGGACAGCCTACGAGCAGTACTTC
TRBJ1-2 TRBV19 - - CASSIGAQGYTF TGTGCCAGTAGTATAGGGGCTCAAGGCTACACCTTC
TRBJ2-7 TRBV19 - TRBD1 CASKLDRAAYEQYF TGTGCCAGTAAGTTGGACAGGGCAGCCTACGAGCAGTACTTC
TRBJ2-1 TRBV5-8 - - CASSSRDISYNEQFF TGTGCCAGCAGCTCGAGGGATATTTCCTACAATGAGCAGTTCTTC
TRBJ2-5 TRBV12-2 - - CASRPRGSCGRETEETQYF TGTGCAAGTCGCCCAAGGGGGTCGTGCGGGCGAGAAACTGAAGAGACCCAGTACTTC
TRBJ2-5 TRBV5-1 - TRBD1 CASSYRDSQETQYF TGCGCCAGCAGCTACCGGGACAGCCAAGAGACCCAGTACTTC
TRBJ1-1 TRBV5-1 - - CASSLTPPPGTEAFF TGCGCCAGCAGCTTGACTCCACCGCCGGGCACTGAAGCTTTCTTT
TRBJ1-2 TRBV5-1 - - CASSLDSDYGYTF TGCGCCAGCAGCTTGGACTCCGACTATGGCTACACCTTC
TRBJ1-1 TRBV11-2 - TRBD1 CASSLDPGGSTEAFF TGTGCCAGCAGCTTAGATCCAGGGGGGTCCACTGAAGCTTTCTTT
TRBJ2-7 TRBV6-6 few TRBD1 CASSYSMGDSLYEQYF TGTGCCAGCAGTTACTCGATGGGGGACAGCCTCTACGAGCAGTACTTC
TRBJ1-6 TRBV4-3 - TRBD1 CASSRERQGHSPLHF TGCGCCAGCAGCCGGGAGAGACAGGGACATTCACCCCTCCACTTT
TRBJ2-7 TRBV6-5 - TRBD2 CASSYGGLAGGYEQYF TGTGCCAGCAGTTACGGGGGACTAGCGGGGGGCTACGAGCAGTACTTC
TRBJ1-2 TRBV5-1 once - CASSLDNNYGYTF TGCGCCAGCAGCTTGGACAATAACTATGGCTACACCTTC
TRBJ1-1 TRBV11-1 - - CASSLARGGAMNTEAFF TGTGCCAGCAGCTTAGCGAGAGGGGGAGCCATGAACACTGAAGCTTTCTTT